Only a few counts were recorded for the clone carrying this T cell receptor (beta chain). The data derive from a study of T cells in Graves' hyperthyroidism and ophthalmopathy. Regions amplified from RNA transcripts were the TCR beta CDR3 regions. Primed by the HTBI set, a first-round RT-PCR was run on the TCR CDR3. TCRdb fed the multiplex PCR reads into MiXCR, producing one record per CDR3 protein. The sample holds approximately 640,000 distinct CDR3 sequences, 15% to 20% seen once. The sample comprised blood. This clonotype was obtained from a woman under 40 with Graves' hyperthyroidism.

The CDR3 nucleotides are TGTGCCAGCTCATCCCGACAGGGGGAACAGGGCTACACCTTC. Encoded protein: CASSSRQGEQGYTF. The rearrangement links TRBV18 to TRBJ1-2; 9 nucleotides align to TRBD1. This CDR3 comprises 14 residues. The V and J ends lost 5 bases and 8 bases, in that order; junction bases with no gene match: 9. The germline CDR1 and CDR2 sequences are KGHSH and LQKENI.